Shown below are 32 T cell receptor beta chains from a single sample sequenced in a study of blood T cells in healthy people across ages. The authors ran a second PCR of about 6 to 11 cycles using a sample-barcoded 5' primer and a J-beta primer mix. TCRdb passed the 5' RACE reads through MiXCR, listing each CDR3 protein once. The table includes 1.5 million to 2 million distinct CDR3 sequences, 34% detected once. Sequencing was carried out using blood. The receptors here all came from a woman in her twenties or thirties in good health.

The table lists this clonotype with a count of one. Compared with germline, one end of the junction differs, possibly owing to a read error. The chain couples TRBV6-1 to TRBJ1-1, with no clear D. This CDR3 region has 13 residues. Germline values: CDR1 MNHNS, CDR2 SASEGT. The CDR3 sequence: CVSSESTQTEAFF. As DNA, the CDR3 is TGTGTCAGCAGTGAGAGCACACAGACTGAAGCTTTCTTT.

The chain is built from TRBV28 and TRBJ2-5; no clear D. The CDR3 contains 11 residues. V was cut by 8 bases and J by 7 bases, with 11 bases left in between. From germline, CDR1 is MDHEN and CDR2 SYDVKM. CDR3 in amino acids: CASSRFGTQYF. The CDR3 DNA sequence: TGTGCCAGCTCCAGGTTTGGGACCCAGTACTTC.

In the case of this clonotype: Relative to the germline gene, one junction end is altered; a read error may explain this. This chain joins TRBV9 and TRBJ1-6, with TRBD1 matching over 8 bases. Germline V gives CDR1 SGDLS, CDR2 YYNGEE. The length of the CDR3 is 15 residues. The CDR3 DNA is TGTGCCCGCAGCGGAGCCGGGACAGGCCTTTTAACCCTCCACTTT. Amino acid sequence: CARSGAGTGLLTLHF.

This clonotype was seen only a few times. The chain joins TRBV5-1 to TRBJ1-2, with D hard to call. Germline-derived CDR1 and CDR2 are SGHRS and YFSETQ. Trimming stripped 4 bases from V and 3 bases from J, with 16 bases between. The CDR3 is made up of 15 amino acids. The CDR3 is CASSGYGRNDYGYTF. As DNA, the CDR3 is TGCGCCAGCAGCGGGTATGGACGGAACGACTATGGCTACACCTTC.

This clonotype was recorded a few times. The rearrangement joins TRBV4-2 to TRBJ1-1; maybe TRBD1 (5 bases). V was pared by 5 bases and J by 1 base, with 17 bases between. The CDR3 spans 16 residues. The germline V gene has CDR1 LGHNA and CDR2 YNFKEQ. The CDR3 bases are TGTGCCAGCAGCGGGGATGGGGGTCGAAGGAACACTGAAGCTTTCTTT. This encodes CASSGDGGRRNTEAFF.

The chain has TRBV6-5 and TRBJ2-7; D possibly uses TRBD1 or TRBD2 (5 bases each). V gave up 7 bases and J gave up 1 base, with 11 bases separating them. Germline loops: CDR1 MNHEY, CDR2 SVGAGI. This CDR3 spans 13 amino acids. The CDR3 region has the DNA TGTGCCAGCAATGGGGACGGTTCCTACGAGCAGTACTTC. Amino acid sequence: CASNGDGSYEQYF.

This clonotype was observed a few times. CDR3 in amino acids: CASSLSRTVNTEAFF. Here the CDR3 DNA reads TGTGCCAGCAGTTTATCGAGGACAGTTAACACTGAAGCTTTCTTT. The chain has TRBV27 and TRBJ1-1, with D possibly matching TRBD1 (6 bases). The CDR3 runs to 15 residues. Trimming removed 0 bases at V and 2 bases at J, with 10 bases between. Germline CDR1 MNHEY, CDR2 SMNVEV (reference sequence).

This clonotype was observed a few times. The chain couples TRBV3-1 to TRBJ2-1, with D perhaps assigned TRBD1 or TRBD2 (5 bases each). This CDR3 comprises 14 residues. CDR1 and CDR2 from the germline V gene are LGHDT and YNNKEL (reference sequence). V lost 4 bases to trimming and J lost 4 bases, with 11 bases between them. The CDR3 DNA is TGTGCCAGCAGCCCGGGGCTAGAGTACAATGAGCAGTTCTTC. It is translated as CASSPGLEYNEQFF.

The V gene is TRBV5-1, the J gene TRBJ2-2, with TRBD1 identical over 10 bases. V lost 5 bases, J lost 4 bases, and 11 bases stayed unmatched. The CDR3 is 17 residues long. CDR1 and CDR2 from the germline V gene are SGHRS and YFSETQ. Here the CDR3 DNA reads TGCGCCAGCAGAGTACCGGGACAGGGGCGTGCCACCGGGGAGCTGTTTTTT. This translates into CASRVPGQGRATGELFF.

This chain links TRBV20-1 with TRBJ1-1; D unresolved. There are 11 residues in the CDR3. CDR1 is DFQATT and CDR2 is SNEGSKA in the germline V gene (reference sequence). Trimming removed 2 bases from V and 9 bases from J, with 10 bases in between. This CDR3 reads CSARSQPKAFF. Written as DNA, the CDR3 is TGCAGTGCTAGATCGCAGCCGAAAGCTTTCTTT.

In its sample, this clonotype was seen many times. The chain links TRBV20-1 to TRBJ2-7; 8 bases fit TRBD2. Germline values: CDR1 DFQATT, CDR2 SNEGSKA (reference sequence). The CDR3 runs to 14 residues. After removal of 0 bases from V and 3 bases from J, the junction contained 4 bases not matched to a gene. CDR3 DNA: TGCAGTGCTAGAGAACCTAGCGGGTTCTACGAGCAGTACTTC. Translated, it gives CSAREPSGFYEQYF.

Here the CDR3 DNA reads TGTGCCAGCAAGGGACGGGACCGCCAAGAGGATACGCAGTATTTT. Amino acid sequence: CASKGRDRQEDTQYF. The chain carries TRBV27 and TRBJ2-3, with D possibly being TRBD1 or TRBD2 (5 bases each). The CDR3 is 15 residues long. Germline values: CDR1 MNHEY, CDR2 SMNVEV (reference sequence). Trimming pared 7 bases from V and 6 bases from J, leaving 20 bases between.

The V call is TRBV7-2, the J call TRBJ1-2, with D perhaps matching TRBD1 (6 bases). V was clipped by 6 bases and J by 0 bases, with 11 bases between them. The CDR3 extends over 14 amino acids. Per germline, CDR1 SGHTA and CDR2 FQGNSA. CDR3 amino acids: CASSKDRSNYGYTF. The CDR3 DNA reads as TGTGCCAGCAGTAAGGACAGATCTAACTATGGCTACACCTTC.

This clonotype was seen ten or more times. This chain connects TRBV20-1 to TRBJ2-3; D is uncertain. The CDR3 runs 11 residues. The germline gives CDR1 DFQATT, CDR2 SNEGSKA (reference sequence). Trimming cost V 3 bases and J 6 bases, with 7 bases left between them. As DNA, the CDR3 is TGCAGTGCTAGCTCCTGGGATACGCAGTATTTT. It specifies CSASSWDTQYF.

V is TRBV20-1 and J is TRBJ2-5; D is unresolved. CDR1 and CDR2 (germline): DFQATT, SNEGSKA (reference sequence). V lost 7 bases and J 6 bases, leaving 9 bases between the germline ends. This CDR3 region has 10 residues. The CDR3, as DNA: TGCAGTGTGGGAAGACAGACCCAGTACTTC. Amino acids: CSVGRQTQYF.

The V and J genes are TRBV5-1 and TRBJ2-4; tentative D call: TRBD1 (7 bases). The CDR3 extends over 14 amino acids. Looked up from germline, CDR1 is SGHRS and CDR2 is YFSETQ. Trimming shortened V by 3 bases and J by 13 bases, and 20 bases separated the two germline ends. The CDR3 loop is CASSWDRQGGGQYF. Written as DNA, the CDR3 is TGCGCCAGCAGCTGGGACCGACAGGGAGGAGGGCAGTACTTC.

This chain joins TRBV4-1 and TRBJ1-5, with D unclear. Per the germline V gene, CDR1 is MGHRA and CDR2 is YSYEKL. This CDR3 is 15 amino acids long. Trimming shortened V by 1 base and J by 4 bases, and 11 bases separated the two germline ends. In nucleotides, the CDR3 is TGCGCCAGCAGCCAAGTGGTCCTAGGGAATCAGCCCCAGCATTTT. Its translation: CASSQVVLGNQPQHF.

This clonotype occurred a few times. The CDR3 DNA sequence: TGTGCCATCAGTGACCCTAGCGGGAGGGCCGGCTACGAGCAGTACTTC. Encoded protein: CAISDPSGRAGYEQYF. V usage is TRBV10-3 and J usage is TRBJ2-7, with 12 nucleotides matching TRBD2. In germline, CDR1 is ENHRY, CDR2 SYGVKD. The CDR3 contains 16 residues. Unmatched junction bases numbered 6, after V lost 3 bases and J lost 3 bases.

On this clonotype: At one end the junction does not follow the germline gene, possibly because of a read error. V is TRBV11-1 and J is TRBJ2-1, with a weak D call TRBD2 (6 bases). Per germline, CDR1 SGHAT and CDR2 FQDESV (reference sequence). CDR3 length: 16 amino acids. The CDR3 region has the DNA TGTGCCAGGAGCTTACGCCTCGGGACTGCAAGCGGTGAGCAGTTCTTC. Its translation is CARSLRLGTASGEQFF.

This clonotype has only a few counts. This chain uses TRBV7-2 with TRBJ2-3, with D perhaps matching TRBD1 or TRBD2 (7 bases each). The germline V and J ends were trimmed by 7 bases and 8 bases, with 16 bases remaining between them. The germline gives CDR1 SGHTA, CDR2 FQGNSA. The CDR3 consists of 13 residues. The CDR3 loop reads CASTQGGLGTQYF. DNA for the CDR3: TGTGCCAGCACCCAGGGGGGGTTAGGTACGCAGTATTTT. Full variable domain (rest looked up from reference TRBV7-2 and TRBJ2-3): GAGVSQSPSNKVTEKGKDVELRCDPISGHTALYWYRQSLGQGLEFLIYFQGNSAPDKSGLPSDRFSAERTGGSVSTLTIQRTQQEDSAVYLCASTQGGLGTQYFGPGTRLTVL.

The rearrangement links TRBV21-1 to TRBJ2-7. TRBV21-1 is classified as a pseudogene. The CDR3 sequence is 15 residues long. In DNA, the CDR3 is TGTGCCAGCAGCAAAGGAGCTGTGGGGATCTACGAGCAGTACTTC. Residues: CASSKGAVGIYEQYF.

This clonotype came up a few times. V is TRBV29-1 and J is TRBJ1-1; D remains ambiguous. The CDR3 loop spans 13 amino acids. Trimming stripped 4 bases from V and 0 bases from J, with 9 bases between. Germline lookup yields CDR1 SQVTM and CDR2 ANQGSEA. Here the CDR3 reads CSVVQVMNTEAFF. CDR3 sequence (DNA): TGCAGCGTTGTCCAAGTTATGAACACTGAAGCTTTCTTT.

This clonotype has only a few counts. The genes are TRBV14 and TRBJ2-1; no firm D call. The germline CDR1 and CDR2 sequences are SGHDN and FVKESK. CDR3 size: 14 residues. Trimming cost V 1 base and J 7 bases, with 11 bases left between them. The CDR3 DNA is TGTGCCAGCAGCCAAGTTTTGAGTAGAAATGAGCAGTTCTTC. Translation: CASSQVLSRNEQFF.

This clonotype was detected a few times. The V and J genes are TRBV20-1 and TRBJ1-2; no reliable D call. Deletions cut 4 bases from V and 6 bases from J, with 3 bases between. There are 9 residues in the CDR3. Germline V gene sequence: CDR1 DFQATT, CDR2 SNEGSKA (reference sequence). The CDR3 protein is CSAINGYTF. The CDR3 DNA is TGCAGTGCTATAAATGGCTACACCTTC.

V is TRBV10-3 and J is TRBJ2-1, with 9 bases aligning to TRBD1. This CDR3 comprises 15 residues. V lost 4 bases to trimming and J lost 4 bases; unmatched junction nucleotides: 5. CDR1 ENHRY and CDR2 SYGVKD come from the germline V gene. The CDR3 DNA reads TGTGCCATCAGTGGAACAGGGGGCGCGTACAATGAGCAGTTCTTC. This encodes CAISGTGGAYNEQFF.

This clonotype was found a few times. The junction and the germline gene differ at one end; a read error may be behind it. The rearrangement joins TRBV9 to TRBJ2-7; D tentatively reads TRBD1 or TRBD2 (5 bases each). The CDR3 is made up of 14 amino acids. Germline V lookup: CDR1 SGDLS, CDR2 YYNGEE. The chain's CDR3 is CASSVAGRSHEQYF. CDR3 nucleotide sequence: TGTGCCAGCAGCGTAGCGGGACGCTCCCACGAGCAGTACTTC. The full variable domain, with the rest looked up from reference TRBV9 and TRBJ2-7, is DSGVTQTPKHLITATGQRVTLRCSPRSGDLSVYWYQQSLDQGLQFLIQYYNGEERAKGNILERFSAQQFPDLHSELNLSSLELGDSALYFCASSVAGRSHEQYFGPGTRLTVT.

This chain links TRBV7-6 with TRBJ2-7, with D perhaps TRBD2 (6 bases). V shed 2 bases and J shed 0 bases, with 8 bases lying between them. Per the germline V gene, CDR1 is SGHVS and CDR2 is FNYEAQ. This CDR3 is 14 amino acids long. The CDR3 protein is CASSLMTSSYEQYF. As DNA, the CDR3 is TGTGCCAGCAGCTTAATGACTAGCTCCTACGAGCAGTACTTC. Combining the CDR3 with reference TRBV7-6 and TRBJ2-7 gives the whole variable domain GAGVSQSPRYKVTKRGQDVALRCDPISGHVSLYWYRQALGQGPEFLTYFNYEAQQDKSGLPNDRFSAERPEGSISTLTIQRTEQRDSAMYRCASSLMTSSYEQYFGPGTRLTVT.

This clonotype came up a few times. The chain couples TRBV7-9 to TRBJ2-1; 11 bases agree with TRBD2. Germline V gene sequence: CDR1 SEHNR, CDR2 FQNEAQ (reference sequence). V was pared by 6 bases and J by 0 bases, with 10 bases of the junction left unmatched. This CDR3 has 18 amino acids. CDR3 protein: CASSSPSGGPSSYNEQFF. Here the CDR3 DNA reads TGTGCCAGCAGTTCCCCTAGCGGGGGGCCTAGCTCCTACAATGAGCAGTTCTTC.

The rearrangement uses TRBV5-6 and TRBJ1-2; D is unclear. V was clipped by 6 bases and J by 0 bases, with 9 bases between them. This CDR3 is built from 13 residues. From germline, CDR1 is SGHDT and CDR2 YYEEEE. CDR3 nucleotides: TGTGCCAGCACCCTTCGGGCTAACTATGGCTACACCTTC. It encodes CASTLRANYGYTF.

This clonotype was seen a handful of times. The rearrangement links TRBV24-1 to TRBJ2-2, with 8 bases that match TRBD1. After removal of 3 bases from V and 6 bases from J, the junction contained 8 bases not matched to a gene. Germline lookup yields CDR1 KGHDR and CDR2 SFDVKD. This CDR3 has 16 amino acids. CDR3 coding DNA: TGTGCCACCAGTGATCGCAGGACAGGGCTTGCCGGGGAGCTGTTTTTT. Amino acids: CATSDRRTGLAGELFF.

This clonotype came up a few times. This chain uses TRBV12-3 or TRBV12-4 with TRBJ1-5; 7 nucleotides line up with TRBD1. V shed 0 bases and J 3 bases; nucleotides not matched to a gene: 2. The CDR3 consists of 15 residues. This CDR3 reads CASSLAGTVNQPQHF. CDR3 coding DNA: TGTGCCAGCAGTTTAGCCGGGACAGTCAATCAGCCCCAGCATTTT.

The chain carries TRBV6-1 and TRBJ2-1; 11 nucleotides match TRBD2. The CDR3 runs to 17 residues. Germline CDR1 MNHNS, CDR2 SASEGT. V trimming: 2 bases; J trimming: 7 bases; junction bases outside the gene matches: 10. CDR3 bases: TGTGCCAGCAGTGAAAACCCAATAGCGGGGGGGCTTAATGAGCAGTTCTTC. It codes for CASSENPIAGGLNEQFF.